The following is a T cell receptor beta chain sequence with its context. Its specificity is not known. Sorted-subset replicate PCR reactions contained around 220 ng DNA, corresponding to approximately 30,000 T cell genomes. Original analysis: There were no quality scores in the junction-only immunoSEQ sequences, so filtering differed. The repertoire was sequenced with immunoSEQ multiplex PCR; TCRdb's copy has only in-frame clones and lacks some. V, J and clone size reflect that table, while D and trimming were determined from the DNA. The sample includes some 2 million clones, approximately 94% of them seen just once. CDR1 and CDR2 from the germline V gene are SGHDT and YYEEEE. The CDR3 is made up of 15 amino acids. The V and J ends lost 7 bases and 0 bases respectively, with 15 bases between them. Naive CD8 cells lacked CD45RO and underwent positive selection for CCR7, leaving out terminally differentiated effector memory CD45RA+ cells. Among the donors, all were Caucasian adults who lived in Nashville, Tennessee.

This sample is drawn from a study of shared clonotypes between healthy human individuals. Findings and limits, study-wide: Generally, estimated richness proved larger in naive subsets than it did in memory subsets.

The rearrangement links TRBV5-6 to TRBJ2-3; TRBD1 or TRBD2 may be the D gene (6 bases each). This clonotype originated in a man aged 18 to 29 in good health. Source material: naive CD8+ T cells sorted from blood. The CDR3 nucleotides read TGTGCCAGCCTGACCGAAGGGGGGAGCACAGATACGCAGTATTTT. Amino acid sequence: CASLTEGGSTDTQYF.